The clone carrying this T cell receptor beta chain was found a few times. Its cognate antigen is unknown. These data belong to a study of T cell repertoires in cytomegalovirus infection. Study background: HLA-C-restricted CMV epitopes, recently identified, and well-studied HLA-B-restricted ones were used by the study. Matching HLA type and CMV infection were both indicated by public TCR beta signatures.

MiXCR was run by TCRdb on the reads, yielding one entry per CDR3 protein. The sample lists around 230,000 distinct CDR3 sequences; 35% to 40% were seen once. General study points: Carriers of CMV and the relevant HLA type were discriminated by public TCR beta frequency.

Sequencing used CD8+ T cells from cultured PBMCs, obtained from culture after CMV antigen stimulation. This sequence originates from a human donor in good health (CMV status not recorded). Some clones in this sample may be carry-over from other donors' samples.

CDR3 residues: CASSFSGVLNSPLHF. CDR3 nucleotide sequence: TGTGCCAGCAGCTTTTCCGGGGTCCTTAATTCACCCCTCCACTTT. The V call is TRBV7-2, the J call TRBJ1-6; D remains ambiguous. This CDR3 is built from 15 residues. The V gene lost 3 bases and the J gene lost 6 bases, with 12 bases spanning the gap. CDR1 SGHTA and CDR2 FQGNSA come from the germline V gene. The variable domain in full, with the rest retrieved from reference TRBV7-2 and TRBJ1-6, is GAGVSQSPSNKVTEKGKDVELRCDPISGHTALYWYRQSLGQGLEFLIYFQGNSAPDKSGLPSDRFSAERTGGSVSTLTIQRTQQEDSAVYLCASSFSGVLNSPLHFGNGTRLTVT.